The clone carrying this T cell receptor beta chain was detected many times. The antigen is undetermined. The data are from a study of T cells in Graves' hyperthyroidism and ophthalmopathy. Study-wide background: At initial diagnosis, before any treatment had begun, peripheral blood was obtained. The study's findings and limits: Ophthalmopathy, as predicted by the model, came a median roughly 6.5 months after the prediction. The blood repertoire included most of the expanded thyroid clonotypes above 0.001.

Source material for PBMCs was 10 ml fresh peripheral blood. Germline CDR1 and CDR2: LGHDT and YNNKEL (reference sequence). The ends were cut back, 1 base at V and 5 bases at J, with 6 bases in the middle. The CDR3 runs 12 residues. RNA transcripts yielded amplified TCR beta CDR3 regions. In the first-round RT-PCR of the TCR CDR3, the HTBI primer set was used. MiXCR was run by TCRdb on the multiplex PCR reads, yielding one entry per CDR3 protein. This table holds around 340,000 distinct CDR3 sequences, over 15% found once. The specimen was blood. V is TRBV3-1 and J is TRBJ2-7; D ambiguous. The receptor was derived from a woman in her thirties or forties with Graves' ophthalmopathy. Here the CDR3 DNA reads TGTGCCAGCAGCCAAGGGTCCCACGAGCAGTACTTC. As protein: CASSQGSHEQYF.